The 28 T cell receptor beta chains below all came from one sample that was sequenced in a study of CXCR3-negative and CXCR3-positive naive CD8 T cells. Through 5' RACE with UMI labels, the TRB cDNA libraries were prepared. From the 5' RACE reads, TCRdb lists one entry per CDR3 protein and no DNA. In all, the sample yields 20,000 to 25,000 distinct CDR3 sequences. Material for sequencing was memory CD8+ T cells from blood. The receptors originated from a human donor in good health. Some clones in this sample may be carry-over from other donors' samples.

The V gene is TRBV5-6, the J gene TRBJ1-4; without DNA, the TCRdb call of TRBD1 cannot be checked. The germline CDR1 and CDR2 sequences are SGHDT and YYEEEE. The CDR3 has 16 residues. The CDR3 region is CASSSLLDRGGEKLFF.

This chain links TRBV4-2 with TRBJ2-2; TCRdb gives TRBD1 as the D gene, but with no DNA this cannot be confirmed. The CDR3 spans 16 residues. CDR1 and CDR2 from the germline V gene are LGHNA and YNFKEQ. The CDR3: CASRDAEQGASGELFF.

The chain is built from TRBV11-3 and TRBJ2-2; the D gene TCRdb calls, TRBD2, cannot be checked with no DNA. There are 16 residues in the CDR3. CDR1 SGHNT and CDR2 YENEEA come from the germline V gene. CDR3 loop: CASSSRSLADTGELFF.

The rearrangement joins TRBV19 to TRBJ2-7. The CDR3 totals 14 residues. Germline values: CDR1 LNHDA, CDR2 SQIVND (reference sequence). CDR3 region: CASSIHGLGYEQYF.

The rearrangement uses TRBV29-1 and TRBJ2-7; TCRdb calls TRBD1, which cannot be checked without DNA. CDR3 length: 15 residues. Germline values: CDR1 SQVTM, CDR2 ANQGSEA. The CDR3 loop reads CSVEDFGTGGYEQYF.

V gene TRBV29-1 combines with J gene TRBJ2-3; the TRBD2 assignment by TCRdb is unverifiable without DNA. Germline V gene lookup returns CDR1 SQVTM and CDR2 ANQGSEA. This CDR3 has 14 amino acids. The CDR3 reads CSVEGLAAEDTQYF.

V usage is TRBV29-1 and J usage is TRBJ2-7; TCRdb designates TRBD1, a call that cannot be tested without DNA. Germline CDR1 is SQVTM and CDR2 is ANQGSEA. The CDR3 runs to 13 residues. The CDR3 is CSASSPLTYEQYF.

The gene calls are TRBV25-1 and TRBJ2-7; absent DNA, TCRdb's TRBD1 call cannot be checked. The CDR3 sequence is 14 residues long. In germline, CDR1 is MGHDK, CDR2 SYGVNS. CDR3 amino acids: CASSPGQGYDEQYF.

CDR3 amino acids: CSANVLGQGDEAFF. The rearrangement joins TRBV20-1 to TRBJ1-1; TCRdb outputs TRBD1, but without DNA this stays unchecked. This CDR3 is 14 amino acids long. Germline V lookup: CDR1 DFQATT, CDR2 SNEGSKA (reference sequence).

The V and J genes are TRBV29-1 and TRBJ2-3; TCRdb gives TRBD1 as the D gene, but with no DNA this cannot be confirmed. Germline V gene data show CDR1 as SQVTM and CDR2 as ANQGSEA. The CDR3 has 13 residues. CDR3 in amino acids: CSVGLVGGDTQYF.

The chain is built from TRBV5-1 and TRBJ2-1; the D call of TRBD2 rests on TCRdb alone, since no DNA is present to check it. Germline V gene data show CDR1 as SGHRS and CDR2 as YFSETQ. The length of the CDR3 is 13 residues. CDR3 sequence: CASSITSLNEQFF.

The genes are TRBV6-4 and TRBJ2-3. Germline values: CDR1 MRHNA, CDR2 SNTAGT. The CDR3 loop spans 14 amino acids. The CDR3 reads CASSDSEGTDTQYF.

The J gene is TRBJ2-7, the V gene TRBV7-9. CDR1 and CDR2 (germline): SEHNR, FQNEAQ (reference sequence). This CDR3 is 11 amino acids long. The chain's CDR3 is CASSSDYEQYF.

The V gene is TRBV29-1, the J gene TRBJ1-1. The CDR3 length is 13 residues. Germline lookup yields CDR1 SQVTM and CDR2 ANQGSEA. CDR3 sequence reads: CSVEGRMNTEAFF.

The rearrangement links TRBV27 to TRBJ2-1; there is no DNA to check the TCRdb D call of TRBD1. CDR3 length: 14 amino acids. Germline CDR1 reads MNHEY; CDR2 reads SMNVEV (reference sequence). CDR3 region: CASSSPLPGTGEFF.

The genes are TRBV12-3 or TRBV12-4 and TRBJ1-2; TCRdb names TRBD1, which stays unverified in the absence of DNA. The CDR3 loop spans 15 amino acids. The CDR3 reads CASGSTGQGAWGYTF.

The rearrangement joins TRBV7-9 to TRBJ2-7; TCRdb gives TRBD2 as the D gene, but with no DNA this cannot be confirmed. The CDR3 has 13 amino acids. The germline gives CDR1 SEHNR, CDR2 FQNEAQ (reference sequence). The CDR3 sequence is CASSWTSEYEQYF.

Judged by frequency, this clonotype is medium-sized. CDR3 sequence reads: CASSLGGTYNEQFF. This chain connects TRBV6-2 or TRBV6-3 to TRBJ2-1; TCRdb gives TRBD1 as the D gene, but with no DNA this cannot be confirmed. This CDR3 is 14 amino acids long. Germline V gene lookup returns CDR1 MNHEY and CDR2 SVGEGT.

The V call is TRBV2, the J call TRBJ2-2; TCRdb names TRBD1, which stays unverified in the absence of DNA. Germline CDR1 reads SNHLY; CDR2 reads FYNNEI. This CDR3 region has 15 residues. The CDR3 here is CASTAGTGHTGELFF.

The rearrangement uses TRBV24-1 and TRBJ2-3. The CDR3 has 13 amino acids. Germline assignment: CDR1 KGHDR and CDR2 SFDVKD. This CDR3 reads CATSDHRTDTQYF.

V gene TRBV20-1 combines with J gene TRBJ1-2; the TRBD1 assignment by TCRdb is unverifiable without DNA. Germline V lookup: CDR1 DFQATT, CDR2 SNEGSKA (reference sequence). The CDR3 extends over 11 amino acids. The CDR3 sequence: CSARAGTAPPF.

The chain employs TRBV27 and TRBJ2-3; the D call of TRBD1 rests on TCRdb alone, since no DNA is present to check it. The CDR3 is 16 amino acids. The germline gives CDR1 MNHEY, CDR2 SMNVEV (reference sequence). This CDR3 reads CASSPRQGQPRDTQYF.

The rearrangement joins TRBV27 to TRBJ2-7; with no DNA, the TCRdb D assignment of TRBD1 cannot be verified. The germline V gene encodes CDR1 MNHEY and CDR2 SMNVEV (reference sequence). The CDR3 sequence is 14 residues long. The CDR3 region is CASSTSGYLYEQYF.

The genes are TRBV7-2 and TRBJ2-3; TCRdb designates TRBD2, a call that cannot be tested without DNA. Germline lookup yields CDR1 SGHTA and CDR2 FQGNSA. There are 17 residues in the CDR3. CDR3: CASSTGLAGARTDTQYF.

V usage is TRBV12-3 or TRBV12-4 and J usage is TRBJ2-1; TCRdb outputs TRBD2, but without DNA this stays unchecked. There are 14 residues in the CDR3. CDR3 in amino acids: CASAPSGGAVEQFF.

V is TRBV19 and J is TRBJ1-1. This CDR3 has 14 residues. Germline V gene sequence: CDR1 LNHDA, CDR2 SQIVND (reference sequence). This chain's CDR3 is CASIIGGSNTEAFF.

J is TRBJ2-1 and V is TRBV12-3 or TRBV12-4; TCRdb gives TRBD1 as the D gene, but with no DNA this cannot be confirmed. There are 15 residues in the CDR3. The chain's CDR3 is CASVPRRGAYNEQFF.

The J gene is TRBJ2-7, the V gene TRBV7-3; with no DNA, the TCRdb D assignment of TRBD1 cannot be verified. The CDR3 loop spans 14 amino acids. The germline gives CDR1 SGHTA, CDR2 FQGTGA. This CDR3 reads CASSLIGSGGEQYF.